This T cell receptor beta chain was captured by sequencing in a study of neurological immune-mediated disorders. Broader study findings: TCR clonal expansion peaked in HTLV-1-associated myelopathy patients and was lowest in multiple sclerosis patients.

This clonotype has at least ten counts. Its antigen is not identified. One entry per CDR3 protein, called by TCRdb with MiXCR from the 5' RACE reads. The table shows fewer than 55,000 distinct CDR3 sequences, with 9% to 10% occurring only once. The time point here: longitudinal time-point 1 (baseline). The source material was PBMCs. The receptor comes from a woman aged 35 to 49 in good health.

The CDR3 nucleotides are TGTGCCAGCAGCTTCCGGCCCCGTGAGGAGACCCAGTACTTC. This translates into CASSFRPREETQYF. The rearrangement joins TRBV3-1 to TRBJ2-5; D unclear. V was clipped by 5 bases and J by 5 bases, with 15 bases between them. CDR1 and CDR2 from the germline V gene are LGHDT and YNNKEL (reference sequence). The CDR3 runs 14 residues.